A single sample gave rise to the 25 T cell receptor beta chains below, sequenced in a study of regulatory T cells. Primers: 52 TRBV forward and 13 TRBJ reverse. Assay: immunoSEQ multiplex PCR; the TCRdb copy retains only in-frame clones and omits some. This sample has tens of thousands of clones, with 93% found just once. The source material was CD8+ T cells sorted from blood. These receptor sequences come from a child aged 2-9 years with CD3G deficiency.

The rearrangement uses TRBV19 and TRBJ1-5; no reliable D call. The V end lost 1 base, the J end lost 6 bases, and 7 bases lay between the germline ends. The CDR3 is made up of 13 amino acids. CDR1 is LNHDA, CDR2 SQIVND, per germline (reference sequence). The CDR3 DNA reads as TGTGCCAGTAGTATAGCGGCGGCTCAGCCCCAGCATTTT. It codes for CASSIAAAQPQHF.

The rearrangement uses TRBV5-1 and TRBJ2-1; 8 positions match TRBD2. Germline values: CDR1 SGHRS, CDR2 YFSETQ. The CDR3 runs to 15 residues. V lost 6 bases, J lost 0 bases, and 5 bases stayed unmatched. CDR3 sequence reads: CASNSGAGSYNEQFF. CDR3 bases: TGCGCCAGCAATAGCGGGGCGGGCTCCTACAATGAGCAGTTCTTC.

This clone was seen a single time. The chain joins TRBV28 to TRBJ1-5, with unresolved D. Germline lookup yields CDR1 MDHEN and CDR2 SYDVKM. Deletions cut 1 base from V and 8 bases from J, with 6 bases between. CDR3 length: 12 residues. This chain's CDR3 is CASSLLRKPQHF. The DNA for the CDR3 is TGTGCCAGCAGTTTATTGCGGAAGCCCCAGCATTTT.

The rearrangement links TRBV7-9 to TRBJ2-3; 8 positions agree with TRBD2. Per the germline V gene, CDR1 is SEHNR and CDR2 is FQNEAQ (reference sequence). There are 14 residues in the CDR3. Trimming cost V 5 bases and J 4 bases; bases outside gene matches: 5. CDR3 in amino acids: CASSLSGSADTQYF. DNA for the CDR3: TGTGCCAGCAGCCTGAGCGGGAGCGCAGATACGCAGTATTTT.

The chain joins TRBV28 to TRBJ2-7, with D perhaps matching TRBD1 or TRBD2 (5 bases each). V shed 5 bases and J shed 4 bases, with 12 bases lying between them. The CDR3 extends over 13 amino acids. The germline V gene encodes CDR1 MDHEN and CDR2 SYDVKM. DNA of the CDR3: TGTGCCAGCAGTACGGGACCTCTTTACGAGCAGTACTTC. Protein sequence: CASSTGPLYEQYF.

This clone was detected only once. The J gene is TRBJ2-5, the V gene TRBV5-1; D uncertain. The CDR3 has 15 amino acids. Germline V gene sequence: CDR1 SGHRS, CDR2 YFSETQ. With 0 bases removed from V and 5 bases from J, the gap between germline ends came to 14 bases. The CDR3 sequence: CASSLADGLRETQYF. The CDR3 DNA follows: TGCGCCAGCAGCTTGGCCGATGGGCTCCGGGAGACCCAGTACTTC.

There are a few counts of this clone. This chain links TRBV28 with TRBJ2-7, with 9 bases that match TRBD1. The CDR3 contains 15 residues. The trim removed 5 bases at V and 9 bases at J, leaving 14 bases unmatched. CDR1 and CDR2 from the germline V gene are MDHEN and SYDVKM. The CDR3 protein is CASSPWGQGLRWQYF. CDR3 nucleotide sequence: TGTGCCAGCAGTCCTTGGGGACAGGGTCTACGATGGCAGTACTTC.

CDR3 sequence: CASRRGISAGEQYF. As DNA, the CDR3 is TGTGCCAGCAGAAGAGGTATCTCGGCGGGCGAGCAGTACTTC. The rearrangement links TRBV27 to TRBJ2-7, with D tentatively TRBD2 (5 bases). CDR3 size: 14 residues. Germline V gene lookup returns CDR1 MNHEY and CDR2 SMNVEV (reference sequence). V lost 6 bases and J lost 6, with 18 bases in between.

The chain recombines TRBV5-1 with TRBJ2-5; D gene unclear. The germline gives CDR1 SGHRS, CDR2 YFSETQ. The CDR3 totals 12 residues. V dropped 4 bases and J dropped 4 bases, with 8 bases sitting between them. The CDR3 is CASSPMGETQYF. The CDR3 DNA reads as TGCGCCAGCAGCCCTATGGGAGAGACCCAGTACTTC.

This clone was observed a few times. Distinct nucleotide sequences in the sample also encode this CDR3. The chain employs TRBV5-1 and TRBJ2-7, with D possibly TRBD1 on 5 matching bases. Trimming pared 4 bases from V and 0 bases from J, leaving 11 bases between. The CDR3 loop spans 14 amino acids. Per germline, CDR1 SGHRS and CDR2 YFSETQ. This chain's CDR3 is CASSPDSYSYEQYF. The DNA for the CDR3 is TGCGCCAGCAGCCCAGACAGCTACTCCTACGAGCAGTACTTC.

This sequence joins TRBV11-2 and TRBJ2-1; D unclear. CDR3 length: 13 residues. CDR1 and CDR2 from the germline V gene are SGHAT and FQNNGV. Trimming left V 1 base short and J 9 bases short, with 10 bases between. CDR3: CASSLGLLSEQFF. For the CDR3, the DNA is TGTGCCAGCAGCTTAGGACTGTTGAGTGAGCAGTTCTTC. Full variable domain (rest looked up from reference TRBV11-2 and TRBJ2-1): EAGVAQSPRYKIIEKRQSVAFWCNPISGHATLYWYQQILGQGPKLLIQFQNNGVVDDSQLPKDRFSAERLKGVDSTLKIQPAKLEDSAVYLCASSLGLLSEQFFGPGTRLTVL.

The chain carries TRBV5-1 and TRBJ1-2, with TRBD1 identical over 9 bases. J was trimmed by 8 bases and V by 5 bases; bases with no gene match: 7. The CDR3 consists of 13 residues. Germline CDR1 SGHRS, CDR2 YFSETQ. CDR3 DNA: TGCGCCAGCAGGTTAAGACAGGGGGACGGCTACACCTTC. Translation gives CASRLRQGDGYTF.

This rearrangement joins TRBV6-1 to TRBJ2-7, with 9 bases aligning to TRBD2. This CDR3 region has 15 residues. V was clipped by 1 base and J by 3 bases; unmatched bases: 4. The V gene's germline CDR1 is MNHNS and CDR2 SASEGT. For the CDR3, the DNA is TGTGCCAGCAGTGAAGGGCTAGCGGGGATCTACGAGCAGTACTTC. It is translated as CASSEGLAGIYEQYF.

Here the CDR3 DNA reads TGTGCCAGCAGCGGAAGCTCCTACAATGAGCAGTTCTTC. Its protein product is CASSGSSYNEQFF. This chain uses TRBV28 with TRBJ2-1; D is unresolved. The CDR3 runs 13 residues. CDR1 is MDHEN, CDR2 SYDVKM, per germline. Deletions cut 6 bases from V and 0 bases from J, with 6 bases between.

A note on this clone: At the DNA level, this CDR3 is encoded by other sequences in the same sample as well. V and J are TRBV5-1 and TRBJ2-7, with D possibly TRBD2 on 6 matching bases. Trimming pared 3 bases from V and 6 bases from J, leaving 13 bases between. The length of the CDR3 is 13 residues. CDR1 SGHRS and CDR2 YFSETQ come from the germline V gene. The CDR3 region is CASSSEGRSEQYF. CDR3 sequence (DNA): TGCGCCAGCAGCTCGGAGGGGAGGTCCGAGCAGTACTTC.

J is TRBJ2-1 and V is TRBV7-9, with a possible D match to TRBD2 (6 bases). CDR1 is SEHNR, CDR2 FQNEAQ, per germline (reference sequence). The V end was cut by 5 bases, the J end by 4 bases, with 18 bases between. The CDR3 runs 16 residues. The CDR3: CASSSSTSRNYNEQFF. CDR3 DNA: TGTGCCAGCAGCAGTTCAACTAGCCGAAATTACAATGAGCAGTTCTTC.

This clone was recorded a few times. The V and J genes are TRBV4-1 and TRBJ2-1, with a weak D call TRBD2 (6 bases). This CDR3 has 13 residues. Deletions cut 2 bases from V and 6 bases from J, with 8 bases between. Germline lookup yields CDR1 MGHRA and CDR2 YSYEKL. CDR3 sequence (DNA): TGCGCCAGCAGCCAAACTAGCACCAATGAGCAGTTCTTC. This sequence encodes CASSQTSTNEQFF.

The chain links TRBV28 to TRBJ2-7; 8 bases are a match to TRBD1. Losses at the gene ends were 6 bases for V and 4 bases for J; bases not matched to a gene: 5. CDR3 length equals 13 residues. The germline V gene encodes CDR1 MDHEN and CDR2 SYDVKM. CDR3 DNA: TGTGCCAGCAGCCAACAGGGGGGATACGAGCAGTACTTC. Its translation is CASSQQGGYEQYF.

The chain recombines TRBV27 with TRBJ2-7; D is unresolved. The CDR3 length is 13 residues. Per germline, CDR1 MNHEY and CDR2 SMNVEV (reference sequence). V lost 5 bases and J 2 bases, leaving 10 bases between the germline ends. CDR3 amino acids: CASSKGPTYEQYF. The CDR3 nucleotides read TGTGCCAGCAGTAAGGGTCCGACCTACGAGCAGTACTTC.

The rearrangement uses TRBV18 and TRBJ2-1, with a weak D call TRBD1 (5 bases). Deletions cut 4 bases from V and 8 bases from J, with 9 bases between. The CDR3 has 12 residues. Looked up from germline, CDR1 is KGHSH and CDR2 is LQKENI. CDR3 amino acids: CASSRQGYEQFF. CDR3 DNA: TGTGCCAGCTCACGGCAGGGTTATGAGCAGTTCTTC.

This clone was detected only a few times. The chain combines TRBV27 with TRBJ2-3; D unclear. The germline gives CDR1 MNHEY, CDR2 SMNVEV (reference sequence). The CDR3 totals 13 residues. Deletions cut 3 bases from V and 1 base from J, with 5 bases between. This CDR3 is CASSFIGTDTQYF. CDR3 nucleotides: TGTGCCAGCAGTTTTATAGGCACAGATACGCAGTATTTT.

This chain joins TRBV4-1 and TRBJ2-2, with D maybe TRBD2 (5 bases). This CDR3 has 16 amino acids. Germline values: CDR1 MGHRA, CDR2 YSYEKL. Between the trimmed V and J ends, which lost 0 bases and 3 bases, there was a span of 11 bases. The CDR3 protein is CASSQEETTYTGELFF. Here the CDR3 DNA reads TGCGCCAGCAGCCAAGAAGAGACTACCTACACCGGGGAGCTGTTTTTT.

The genes are TRBV6-1 and TRBJ1-1, with a tentative D call TRBD1 (6 bases). Germline lookup yields CDR1 MNHNS and CDR2 SASEGT. The CDR3 has 13 residues. Trimming took off 2 bases at V and 9 bases at J, with 13 bases between the two ends. CDR3 coding DNA: TGTGCCAGCAGTGAAAGGGGGATCGGGCAAGCTTTCTTT. Translating gives CASSERGIGQAFF.

This chain's CDR3 is CASRDNYGYTF. For the CDR3, the DNA is TGCGCCAGCAGAGACAACTATGGCTACACCTTC. The J gene is TRBJ1-2, the V gene TRBV5-1; D is unresolved. Germline CDR1 is SGHRS and CDR2 is YFSETQ. CDR3 length: 11 amino acids. Trimming left V 5 bases short and J 2 bases short, with 4 bases between.

This chain links TRBV6-1 with TRBJ2-1; TRBD2 aligns across 9 bases. Losses at the gene ends were 10 bases for V and 8 bases for J; bases not matched to a gene: 12. This CDR3 has 14 residues. The germline V gene has CDR1 MNHNS and CDR2 SASEGT. CDR3 loop: CAIAPLAGAYEQFF. CDR3 DNA: TGTGCCATCGCCCCTTTAGCGGGAGCCTATGAGCAGTTCTTC.